The 31 T cell receptor beta chains below come from one sample, sequenced in a study of blood T cell repertoires in COVID-19. Here immunoSEQ multiplex PCR was the method, and the copy in TCRdb shows in-frame clones only, minus some. The sample has a few hundred thousand clones, 75% to 95% seen once. The sample taken for sequencing was peripheral blood. Receptors originate from a woman aged 30 to 39 with COVID-19, enrolled during active disease.

V and J are TRBV24-1 and TRBJ1-5, with 7 nucleotides matching TRBD1. CDR1 is KGHDR and CDR2 is SFDVKD in the germline V gene. The CDR3 length is 13 residues. J was trimmed by 5 bases and V by 9 bases; bases with no gene match: 6. CDR3 nucleotides: TGTGCCACCCGACAGGGTTGGGATCAGCCCCAGCATTTT. It is translated as CATRQGWDQPQHF.

V is TRBV5-1 and J is TRBJ2-2, with D possibly TRBD1 on 5 matching bases. The CDR3 consists of 15 residues. V was trimmed by 2 bases and J by 1 base, leaving 9 bases between them. The germline V gene encodes CDR1 SGHRS and CDR2 YFSETQ. The CDR3 here is CASSFSGLNTGELFF. CDR3 sequence (DNA): TGCGCCAGCAGCTTTTCAGGGTTGAACACCGGGGAGCTGTTTTTT.

CDR3 sequence (DNA): TGCAGCGTTCAGTTCAGGAACACCGGGGAGCTGTTTTTT. Translated, it gives CSVQFRNTGELFF. This rearrangement joins TRBV29-1 to TRBJ2-2; D is unclear. Germline lookup yields CDR1 SQVTM and CDR2 ANQGSEA. CDR3 length: 13 residues. Trimming took off 5 bases at V and 1 base at J, with 8 bases between the two ends.

The chain combines TRBV18 with TRBJ1-2; D is unresolved. Trimming left V 4 bases short and J 5 bases short, with 14 bases between. The CDR3 contains 14 residues. The germline V gene encodes CDR1 KGHSH and CDR2 LQKENI. The CDR3 nucleotides read TGTGCCAGCTCACTCATGGGAGAAGGATATGGCTACACCTTC. This gives the protein CASSLMGEGYGYTF.

The V and J genes are TRBV6-6 and TRBJ2-3, with D perhaps TRBD2 (5 bases). CDR1 is MNHNY, CDR2 SVGAGI, per germline (reference sequence). The germline V and J ends were trimmed by 5 bases and 6 bases, with 6 bases remaining between them. The CDR3 has 11 residues. The DNA of the CDR3 is TGTGCCAGCAGTACTAGGGATACGCAGTATTTT. Translation: CASSTRDTQYF.

The chain couples TRBV10-2 to TRBJ1-2; D remains ambiguous. Looked up from germline, CDR1 is WSHSY and CDR2 is SAAADI. The CDR3 runs 11 residues. V dropped 8 bases and J dropped 6 bases, with 10 bases sitting between them. This CDR3 is CASVGTDGYTF. CDR3 bases: TGCGCCAGCGTCGGAACAGATGGCTACACCTTC.

This rearrangement joins TRBV2 to TRBJ2-1, with D possibly TRBD2 on 5 matching bases. This CDR3 comprises 15 residues. Germline values: CDR1 SNHLY, CDR2 FYNNEI. V was shortened by 5 bases and J by 0 bases, with 11 bases between the two germline ends. CDR3 residues: CASSLDYSSYNEQFF. The DNA of the CDR3 is TGTGCCAGCAGTTTAGACTACAGCTCCTACAATGAGCAGTTCTTC. The whole variable domain, filled in from reference TRBV2 and TRBJ2-1, reads EPEVTQTPSHQVTQMGQEVILRCVPISNHLYFYWYRQILGQKVEFLVSFYNNEISEKSEIFDDQFSVERPDGSNFTLKIRSTKLEDSAMYFCASSLDYSSYNEQFFGPGTRLTVL.

The chain is built from TRBV24-1 and TRBJ1-5; 8 bases agree with TRBD1. The V gene's germline CDR1 is KGHDR and CDR2 SFDVKD. The junction had 6 bases not matched to a gene; V was cut back by 5 bases and J by 7 bases. The CDR3 totals 14 residues. CDR3 coding DNA: TGTGCCACCAGTGTTCAGGGGGCTTGGCAGCCCCAGCATTTT. Protein product: CATSVQGAWQPQHF.

The chain combines TRBV5-1 with TRBJ2-3, with D unclear. The CDR3 consists of 14 residues. V lost 4 bases and J 2 bases, leaving 11 bases between the germline ends. CDR1 is SGHRS and CDR2 is YFSETQ in the germline V gene. CDR3 residues: CASSPTIATDTQYF. CDR3 nucleotides: TGCGCCAGCAGCCCTACTATTGCCACAGATACGCAGTATTTT.

The rearrangement uses TRBV3-1 (or the pseudogene TRBV3-2) and TRBJ2-1; 11 bases match TRBD2. The CDR3 is 17 amino acids. CDR1 and CDR2 from the germline V gene are LGHDT and YNNKEL (reference sequence). Trimming cost V 0 bases and J 6 bases; bases outside gene matches: 7. The CDR3 coding sequence is TGTGCCAGCAGCCAAGACCCTATAGCGGGAGGGAGCAATGAGCAGTTCTTC. It encodes CASSQDPIAGGSNEQFF.

V usage is TRBV5-4 and J usage is TRBJ2-3; 13 bases align to TRBD2. The germline CDR1 and CDR2 sequences are SGHNT and YYREEE (reference sequence). There are 15 residues in the CDR3. V dropped 4 bases and J dropped 4; count of bases not matched to a gene: 3. CDR3 nucleotide sequence: TGTGCCAGCAGCGGACTAGCGGGAGTACCAGATACGCAGTATTTT. Amino acid sequence: CASSGLAGVPDTQYF.

The chain combines TRBV25-1 with TRBJ1-2; D gene uncertain. Trimming left V 0 bases short and J 3 bases short, with 8 bases between. This CDR3 region has 14 residues. Per germline, CDR1 MGHDK and CDR2 SYGVNS. As DNA, the CDR3 is TGTGCCAGCAGTGAATATGAGTCTGACTATGGCTACACCTTC. Protein sequence: CASSEYESDYGYTF.

The chain joins TRBV7-2 to TRBJ1-1; no reliable D call. The CDR3 is 14 residues long. Germline loops: CDR1 SGHTA, CDR2 FQGNSA. V was shortened by 5 bases and J by 8 bases, with 18 bases between the two germline ends. The CDR3 DNA reads as TGTGCCAGCAGCGCCCAGGTTGGGCCCGCGGAAGCTTTCTTT. Its translation: CASSAQVGPAEAFF.

This chain links TRBV5-1 with TRBJ2-2; D perhaps matches TRBD2 (5 bases). V gave up 7 bases and J gave up 4 bases, with 14 bases separating them. Germline V gives CDR1 SGHRS, CDR2 YFSETQ. This CDR3 region has 14 residues. DNA for the CDR3: TGCGCCAGCGGGAGAGAGGAGGTCACCGGGGAGCTGTTTTTT. Translation gives CASGREEVTGELFF.

V gene TRBV6-6 combines with J gene TRBJ1-4; TRBD1 matches at 8 bases. Germline trimming cut 9 bases from V and 6 bases from J; bases unmatched to any gene: 9. This CDR3 spans 14 amino acids. CDR1 MNHNY and CDR2 SVGAGI come from the germline V gene (reference sequence). In DNA form, the CDR3 reads TGTGCCAGTACTCAGGGGGCTTTGGATGAAAAACTGTTTTTT. Its translation is CASTQGALDEKLFF.

This chain uses TRBV30 with TRBJ1-1; no clear D gene. This CDR3 contains 12 residues. The germline gives CDR1 GTSNPN, CDR2 SVGIG (reference sequence). V was pared by 4 bases and J by 4 bases, with 10 bases between. In nucleotides, the CDR3 is TGTGCCTGGACACATGGTCCCACTGAAGCTTTCTTT. Translated, it gives CAWTHGPTEAFF. Supplemented by reference TRBV30 and TRBJ1-1, the full variable domain reads SQTIHQWPATLVQPVGSPLSLECTVEGTSNPNLYWYRQAAGRGLQLLFYSVGIGQISSEVPQNLSASRPQDRQFILSSKKLLLSDSGFYLCAWTHGPTEAFFGQGTRLTVV.

The chain employs TRBV12-3 or TRBV12-4 and TRBJ1-5; D remains unclear. Trimming left V 3 bases short and J 7 bases short, with 10 bases between. This CDR3 spans 13 amino acids. The CDR3: CASSFEGDQPQHF. For the CDR3, the DNA is TGTGCCAGCAGTTTTGAGGGAGACCAGCCCCAGCATTTT.

This clone was detected a few times. The rearrangement uses TRBV28 and TRBJ2-1; tentatively, D is TRBD1 (5 bases). V was cut by 7 bases and J by 0 bases, with 25 bases left in between. This CDR3 is built from 19 residues. CDR1 is MDHEN and CDR2 is SYDVKM in the germline V gene. The CDR3 bases are TGTGCCAGCACCTCACCCTCGGATAGCAGACAGAGCTCCTACAATGAGCAGTTCTTC. Its translation: CASTSPSDSRQSSYNEQFF.

This clone came up a few times. The CDR3 bases are TGTGCCAGCAAGCGCAGAGAGGGCAATTCACCCCTCCACTTT. Translating it yields CASKRREGNSPLHF. This rearrangement joins TRBV6-5 to TRBJ1-6, with D uncertain. The CDR3 runs to 14 residues. V lost 7 bases and J lost 7, with 14 bases in between. Germline V gives CDR1 MNHEY, CDR2 SVGAGI.

This sequence joins TRBV2 and TRBJ2-1; 9 bases fit TRBD2. The CDR3 contains 15 residues. Germline lookup yields CDR1 SNHLY and CDR2 FYNNEI. V was clipped by 6 bases and J by 4 bases; unmatched bases: 7. In DNA form, the CDR3 reads TGTGCCAGCAGGGGGGGAGCGGGAGGTTACAATGAGCAGTTCTTC. This gives the protein CASRGGAGGYNEQFF. The whole variable domain, remainder taken from reference TRBV2 and TRBJ2-1, is EPEVTQTPSHQVTQMGQEVILRCVPISNHLYFYWYRQILGQKVEFLVSFYNNEISEKSEIFDDQFSVERPDGSNFTLKIRSTKLEDSAMYFCASRGGAGGYNEQFFGPGTRLTVL.

This chain connects TRBV6-5 to TRBJ1-3; D is possibly TRBD1 (5 bases). The CDR3 runs 15 residues. Trimming stripped 6 bases from V and 0 bases from J, with 12 bases between. The germline V gene has CDR1 MNHEY and CDR2 SVGAGI. The CDR3 nucleotides are TGTGCCAGCAGCCCCCGCGGGGGCTCTGGAAACACCATATATTTT. It yields the protein CASSPRGGSGNTIYF.

This chain connects TRBV7-2 to TRBJ2-2; D call uncertain. The CDR3 spans 13 residues. Germline V gene lookup returns CDR1 SGHTA and CDR2 FQGNSA. The ends were cut back, 2 bases at V and 4 bases at J, with 5 bases in the middle. CDR3 sequence reads: CASSLSVTGELFF. The CDR3 DNA sequence: TGTGCCAGCAGCTTATCTGTCACCGGGGAGCTGTTTTTT.

The chain links TRBV9 to TRBJ1-3, with a possible D match to TRBD1 (5 bases). There are 14 residues in the CDR3. V was pared by 2 bases and J by 8 bases, with 14 bases between. The germline CDR1 and CDR2 sequences are SGDLS and YYNGEE. CDR3 protein: CASSVSYGGDTIYF. CDR3 in DNA: TGTGCCAGCAGCGTTAGTTATGGGGGGGACACCATATATTTT.

In this sample, this clone turned up a few times. V is TRBV25-1 and J is TRBJ2-7; perhaps TRBD1 as D (5 bases). The CDR3 contains 13 residues. Trimming removed 8 bases from V and 1 base from J, with 12 bases in between. Germline V gene sequence: CDR1 MGHDK, CDR2 SYGVNS. The CDR3 sequence is CASLGVSSYEQYF. CDR3 in DNA: TGTGCCAGCCTAGGGGTTTCTTCCTACGAGCAGTACTTC.

The chain carries TRBV28 and TRBJ1-4, with D perhaps matching TRBD1 (6 bases). Trimming stripped 4 bases from V and 1 base from J, with 13 bases between. Germline-derived CDR1 and CDR2 are MDHEN and SYDVKM. The CDR3 contains 16 residues. This CDR3 is CASSSPSGVTNEKLFF. The CDR3 nucleotides are TGTGCCAGCAGTTCCCCCTCAGGGGTAACTAATGAAAAACTGTTTTTT.

The chain combines TRBV7-3 with TRBJ2-1; TRBD2 might be the D (6 bases). The CDR3 sequence is 16 residues long. The germline CDR1 and CDR2 sequences are SGHTA and FQGTGA. Between the trimmed V and J ends, which lost 1 base and 3 bases, there was a span of 13 bases. The CDR3 reads CASSLRGGGLYNEQFF. CDR3 nucleotides: TGTGCCAGCAGCTTAAGGGGAGGAGGACTCTACAATGAGCAGTTCTTC.

The gene calls are TRBV28 and TRBJ2-7; 7 nucleotides line up with TRBD1. The V gene's germline CDR1 is MDHEN and CDR2 SYDVKM. Unmatched junction bases numbered 11, after V lost 5 bases and J lost 1 base. The CDR3 length is 16 residues. Here the CDR3 reads CASSPTHGTVSYEQYF. The CDR3 region has the DNA TGTGCCAGCAGTCCCACCCACGGGACAGTGTCCTACGAGCAGTACTTC.

This sequence joins TRBV6-5 and TRBJ2-1; 11 bases fit TRBD2. V lost 2 bases to trimming and J lost 7 bases; unmatched junction nucleotides: 7. Germline V CDR1 and CDR2: MNHEY, SVGAGI. The CDR3 extends over 16 amino acids. The CDR3 sequence is CASSYHSGRGINEQFF. In DNA, the CDR3 is TGTGCCAGCAGTTACCATAGCGGGAGGGGTATAAATGAGCAGTTCTTC.

The chain recombines TRBV6-5 with TRBJ2-7, with a tentative D call TRBD1 (6 bases). V lost 5 bases to trimming and J lost 5 bases, with 10 bases between them. The CDR3 contains 12 residues. Germline V gene lookup returns CDR1 MNHEY and CDR2 SVGAGI. The CDR3 region is CASSPQGNEQYF. The CDR3 DNA reads as TGTGCCAGCAGTCCCCAGGGGAACGAGCAGTACTTC.

The CDR3 nucleotides read TGTGCCAGCAGCCAAGAGCCAGCGGACACTGAAGCTTTCTTT. Translation: CASSQEPADTEAFF. The rearrangement joins TRBV4-2 to TRBJ1-1; D ambiguous. In germline, CDR1 is LGHNA, CDR2 YNFKEQ. The germline V and J ends were trimmed by 0 bases and 3 bases, with 8 bases remaining between them. CDR3 length: 14 residues.

The chain combines TRBV9 with TRBJ1-6; tentatively, D is TRBD1 (5 bases). The CDR3 runs 13 residues. V was trimmed by 3 bases and J by 10 bases, leaving 11 bases between them. From germline, CDR1 is SGDLS and CDR2 YYNGEE. In DNA, the CDR3 is TGTGCCAGCAGCGGATGGGGGGGGTCACCCCTCCACTTT. This sequence encodes CASSGWGGSPLHF.